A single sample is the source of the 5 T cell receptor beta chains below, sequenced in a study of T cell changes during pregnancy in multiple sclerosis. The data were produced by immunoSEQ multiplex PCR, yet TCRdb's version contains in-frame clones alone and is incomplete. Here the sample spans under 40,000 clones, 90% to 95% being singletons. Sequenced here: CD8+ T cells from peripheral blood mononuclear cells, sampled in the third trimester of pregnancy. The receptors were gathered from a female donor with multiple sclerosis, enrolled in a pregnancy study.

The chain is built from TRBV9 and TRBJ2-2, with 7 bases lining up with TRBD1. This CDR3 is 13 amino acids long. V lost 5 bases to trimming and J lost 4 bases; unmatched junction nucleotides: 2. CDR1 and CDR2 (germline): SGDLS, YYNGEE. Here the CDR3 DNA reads TGTGCCAGCAGTACAGGGGTCACCGGGGAGCTGTTTTTT. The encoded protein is CASSTGVTGELFF.

CDR3 region: CASSPPGQGAEKLFF. The CDR3 nucleotides read TGTGCCAGCAGCCCTCCGGGACAGGGGGCCGAAAAACTGTTTTTT. This sequence joins TRBV9 and TRBJ1-4, with TRBD1 matching over 12 bases. The ends lost 4 bases at V and 8 bases at J; junction bases unmatched: 6. The length of the CDR3 is 15 residues. Per germline, CDR1 SGDLS and CDR2 YYNGEE.

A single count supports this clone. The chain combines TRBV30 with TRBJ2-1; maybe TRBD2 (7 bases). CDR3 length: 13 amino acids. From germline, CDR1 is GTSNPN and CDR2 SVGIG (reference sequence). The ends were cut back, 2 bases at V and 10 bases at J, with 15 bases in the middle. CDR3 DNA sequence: TGTGCCTGGAGTCCTCCGGGGGGCCTAGAGCAGTTCTTC. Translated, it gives CAWSPPGGLEQFF.

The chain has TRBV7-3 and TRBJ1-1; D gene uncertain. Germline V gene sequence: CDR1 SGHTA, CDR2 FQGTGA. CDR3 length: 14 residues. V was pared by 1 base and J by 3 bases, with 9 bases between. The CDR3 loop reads CASSLIAGDTEAFF. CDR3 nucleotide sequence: TGTGCCAGCAGCTTAATTGCCGGGGACACTGAAGCTTTCTTT.

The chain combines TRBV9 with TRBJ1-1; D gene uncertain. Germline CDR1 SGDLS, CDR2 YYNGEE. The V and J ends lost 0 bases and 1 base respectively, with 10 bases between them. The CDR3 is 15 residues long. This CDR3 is CASSVGGGPNTEAFF. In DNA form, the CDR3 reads TGTGCCAGCAGCGTAGGGGGAGGTCCGAACACTGAAGCTTTCTTT.